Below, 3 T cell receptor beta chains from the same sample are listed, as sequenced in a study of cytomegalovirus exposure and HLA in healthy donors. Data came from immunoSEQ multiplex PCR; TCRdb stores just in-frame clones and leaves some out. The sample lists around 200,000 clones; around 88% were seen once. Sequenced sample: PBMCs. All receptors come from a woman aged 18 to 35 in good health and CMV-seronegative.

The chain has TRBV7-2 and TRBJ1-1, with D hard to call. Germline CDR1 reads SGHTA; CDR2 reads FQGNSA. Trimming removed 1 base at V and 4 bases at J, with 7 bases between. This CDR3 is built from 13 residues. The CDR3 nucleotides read TGTGCCAGCAGCTTAGGGGCCGCCACTGAAGCTTTCTTT. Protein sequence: CASSLGAATEAFF.

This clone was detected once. DNA for the CDR3: TGTGCCAGTAGTATTGGAGCGGGAGACACAGATACGCAGTATTTT. Amino acid sequence: CASSIGAGDTDTQYF. The chain has TRBV19 and TRBJ2-3; 8 bases align to TRBD2. CDR1 LNHDA and CDR2 SQIVND come from the germline V gene (reference sequence). V shed 3 bases, J shed 2 bases, and the junction held 4 bases outside the gene matches. The CDR3 runs to 15 residues.

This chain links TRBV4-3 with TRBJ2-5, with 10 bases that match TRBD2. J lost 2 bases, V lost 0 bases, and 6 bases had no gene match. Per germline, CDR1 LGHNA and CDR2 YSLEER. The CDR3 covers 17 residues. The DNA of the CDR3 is TGCGCCAGCAGCCAAGATCTAGGACTAGCGGTACAAGAGACCCAGTACTTC. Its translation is CASSQDLGLAVQETQYF.